A selection of T cell receptor beta chains follows, all from one sample in a study of blood T cell repertoires in COVID-19. Only in-frame clones appear in the TCRdb table, and some are missing; sequencing was by immunoSEQ multiplex PCR. Among over 200,000 clones listed, around 84% were seen once. The specimen was peripheral blood. The origin of the receptors is an elderly woman with active or convalescent COVID-19. The conserved cysteine and the conserved F or W are not part of the CDR3 here.

V gene	CDR3 length	J gene	CDR3 protein
TRBV18	13	TRBJ2-1	ASSPPSSPLIEQF
TRBV29-1	13	TRBJ2-1	SVENPARGYNEQF
TRBV6-5	13	TRBJ1-5	ASSYNRGGNQPQH
TRBV5-1	13	TRBJ1-2	ASSLLQGGSNGYT
TRBV18	12	TRBJ2-7	ASSQTGFVSEQY
TRBV18	12	TRBJ2-5	ASSPPRGQETQY
TRBV5-1	12	TRBJ2-1	ASSRLAGDNEQF
TRBV7-9	16	TRBJ2-7	ASSSNMMGGSRASEQY
TRBV5-1	12	TRBJ1-2	ASSPEGEPYGYT
TRBV5-1	17	TRBJ2-7	ASSRWVTGGLSRIGEQY
TRBV16	13	TRBJ2-3	ASSSPGQGTDTQY
TRBV10-3	15	TRBJ2-1	AISEMRGKDKYNEQF
TRBV19	10	TRBJ1-2	AGSALNYGYT
TRBV9	13	TRBJ2-1	ASSVAGDFYNEQF
TRBV30	12	TRBJ1-3	AWGGGTTGNTIY
TRBV2	11	TRBJ2-5	ASSGQYQETQY
TRBV2	10	TRBJ1-1	AKAGGRTEAF
TRBV19	11	TRBJ2-7	ASSSRTGYEQY
TRBV5-1	13	TRBJ1-1	ASSLESISDTEAF
TRBV4-2	13	TRBJ2-1	ASSQEDRGQGEQF
TRBV6-5	13	TRBJ1-2	ASSYSLDRDYGYT
TRBV28	12	TRBJ2-7	ASRGGGRWGEQY
TRBV25-1	12	TRBJ2-3	ASSESGGRDTQY
TRBV6-5	14	TRBJ2-1	ASSYWGTRGYNEQF
TRBV28	13	TRBJ2-5	ASSLSGGVQETQY
TRBV4-1	15	TRBJ2-7	ASSQDSGRAGSYEQY
TRBV15	12	TRBJ1-5	ATRRGSGNQPQH
TRBV18	13	TRBJ2-7	ASSTGTGSSYEQY
TRBV5-5	12	TRBJ1-1	ASSLNTGGTEAF
TRBV4-3	16	TRBJ2-2	ASSQESLGRGFTGELF
TRBV4-2	16	TRBJ2-1	ASSRTPGDSSIYNEQF
TRBV29-1	10	TRBJ1-1	SVGATGGEAF
TRBV6-2/TRBV6-3	15	TRBJ2-2	ASSYGTSGRYTGELF
TRBV15	14	TRBJ1-4	ATSRGQGQVNEKLF
TRBV7-3	12	TRBJ2-1	ASSLGGSYNEQF
TRBV11-2	12	TRBJ1-1	ASRPGTLNTEAF
TRBV2	12	TRBJ1-3	ASSIGHTGNTIY
TRBV29-1	13	TRBJ2-7	SVGKGSGRSHEQY
TRBV4-2	16	TRBJ1-2	ASSQEQGWIQGDGGYT
TRBV18	13	TRBJ2-7	ASSPYRGLIWEQY
TRBV19	11	TRBJ1-4	ASWEHGGEKLF
TRBV28	11	TRBJ2-3	ASVPPLAGGKY
TRBV14	14	TRBJ1-1	ASSQDRSGRNTEAF
TRBV19	12	TRBJ1-2	ASSIPGGDSGYT
TRBV5-1	13	TRBJ2-5	ASSEGQGRQETQY
TRBV30	11	TRBJ1-1	AWSVAMNTEAF
TRBV18	15	TRBJ1-5	ASSRTGGSISNQPQH
TRBV6-1	14	TRBJ1-6	ASSAEQGSYNSPLH
TRBV5-4	13	TRBJ2-4	ASSTFDRREVIQY
TRBV6-5	11	TRBJ1-2	ASSLPGQPKYT
TRBV19	12	TRBJ2-7	ASTGTGDSYEQY
TRBV28	13	TRBJ2-7	ASSNTGGAVWVQY
TRBV7-2	14	TRBJ1-6	ASSPPGGRISSPLH